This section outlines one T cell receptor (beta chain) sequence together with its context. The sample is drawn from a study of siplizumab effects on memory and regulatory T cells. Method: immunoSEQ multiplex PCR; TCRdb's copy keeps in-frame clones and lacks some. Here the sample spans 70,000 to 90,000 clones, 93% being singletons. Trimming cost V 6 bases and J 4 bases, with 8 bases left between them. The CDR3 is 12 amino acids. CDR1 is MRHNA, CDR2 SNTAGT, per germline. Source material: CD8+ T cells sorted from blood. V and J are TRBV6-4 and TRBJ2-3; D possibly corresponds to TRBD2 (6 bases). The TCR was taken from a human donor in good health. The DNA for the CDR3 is TGTGCCAGCAGCTCGGGAGCAGATACGCAGTATTTT. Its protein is CASSSGADTQYF.